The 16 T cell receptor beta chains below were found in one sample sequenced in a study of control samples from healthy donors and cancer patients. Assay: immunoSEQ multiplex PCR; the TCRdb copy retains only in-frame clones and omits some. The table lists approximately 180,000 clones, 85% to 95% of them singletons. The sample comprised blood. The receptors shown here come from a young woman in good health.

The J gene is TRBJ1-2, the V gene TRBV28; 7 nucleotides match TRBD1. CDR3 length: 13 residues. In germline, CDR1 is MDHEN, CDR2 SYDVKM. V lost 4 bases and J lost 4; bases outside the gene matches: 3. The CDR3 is CASSSDRVYGYTF. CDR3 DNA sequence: TGTGCCAGCAGTTCCGACAGGGTCTATGGCTACACCTTC.

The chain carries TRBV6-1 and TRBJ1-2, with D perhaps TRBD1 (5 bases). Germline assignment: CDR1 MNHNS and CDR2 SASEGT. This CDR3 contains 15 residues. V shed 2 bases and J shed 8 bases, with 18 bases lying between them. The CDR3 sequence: CASSEYARGSWGYTF. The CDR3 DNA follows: TGTGCCAGCAGTGAATATGCGAGGGGTTCCTGGGGCTACACCTTC.

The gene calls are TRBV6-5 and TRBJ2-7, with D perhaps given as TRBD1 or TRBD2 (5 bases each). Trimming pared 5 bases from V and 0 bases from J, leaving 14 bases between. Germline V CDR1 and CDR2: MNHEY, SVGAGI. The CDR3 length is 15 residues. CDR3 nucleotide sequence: TGTGCCAGCAGTCCGGGGCCAGCCTACTCCTACGAGCAGTACTTC. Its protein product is CASSPGPAYSYEQYF.

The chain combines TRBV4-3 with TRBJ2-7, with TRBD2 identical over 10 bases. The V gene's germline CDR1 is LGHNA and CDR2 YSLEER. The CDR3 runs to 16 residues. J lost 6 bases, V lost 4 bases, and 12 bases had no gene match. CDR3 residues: CASSRDVASGSREQYF. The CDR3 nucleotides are TGCGCCAGCAGCCGAGATGTCGCTAGCGGGAGTCGCGAGCAGTACTTC.

The CDR3 loop reads CASGLVQRGQETQYF. The CDR3 DNA is TGTGCTAGTGGTTTGGTACAAAGGGGTCAAGAGACCCAGTACTTC. V usage is TRBV12-5 and J usage is TRBJ2-5; perhaps TRBD1 as D (5 bases). In germline, CDR1 is LGHNT, CDR2 FRNRAP. V was cut by 0 bases and J by 2 bases, with 10 bases left in between. The CDR3 is 15 amino acids.

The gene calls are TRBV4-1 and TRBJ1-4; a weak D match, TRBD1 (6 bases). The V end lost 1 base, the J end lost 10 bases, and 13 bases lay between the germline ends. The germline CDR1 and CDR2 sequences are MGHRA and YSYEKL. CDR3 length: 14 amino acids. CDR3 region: CASSQVGGEGKLFF. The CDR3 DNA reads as TGCGCCAGCAGCCAAGTGGGGGGCGAGGGAAAACTGTTTTTT.

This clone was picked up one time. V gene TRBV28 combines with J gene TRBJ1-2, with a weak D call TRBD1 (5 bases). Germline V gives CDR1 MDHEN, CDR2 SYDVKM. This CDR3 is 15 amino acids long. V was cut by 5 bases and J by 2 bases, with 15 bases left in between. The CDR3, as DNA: TGTGCCAGCAGTAACCCCGGGACGGAGAACTATGGCTACACCTTC. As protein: CASSNPGTENYGYTF.

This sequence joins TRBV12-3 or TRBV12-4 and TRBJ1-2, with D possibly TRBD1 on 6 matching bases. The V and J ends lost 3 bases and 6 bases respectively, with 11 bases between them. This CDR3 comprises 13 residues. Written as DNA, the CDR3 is TGTGCCAGCAGTTTGGAGGGGGGGGATGGCTACACCTTC. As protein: CASSLEGGDGYTF.

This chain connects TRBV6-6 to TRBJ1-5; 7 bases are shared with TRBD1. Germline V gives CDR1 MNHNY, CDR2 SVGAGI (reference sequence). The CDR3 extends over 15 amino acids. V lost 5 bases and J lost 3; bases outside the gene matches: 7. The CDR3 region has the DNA TGTGCCAGCAGTCCCCCGACAGGGAACAATCAGCCCCAGCATTTT. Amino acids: CASSPPTGNNQPQHF.

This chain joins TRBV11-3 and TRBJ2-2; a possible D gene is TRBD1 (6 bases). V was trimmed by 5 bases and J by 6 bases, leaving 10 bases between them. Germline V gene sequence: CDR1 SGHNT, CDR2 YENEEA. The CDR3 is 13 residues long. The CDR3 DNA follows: TGTGCCAGCAGCCGACGACAGGCCGGGGAGCTGTTTTTT. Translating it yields CASSRRQAGELFF.

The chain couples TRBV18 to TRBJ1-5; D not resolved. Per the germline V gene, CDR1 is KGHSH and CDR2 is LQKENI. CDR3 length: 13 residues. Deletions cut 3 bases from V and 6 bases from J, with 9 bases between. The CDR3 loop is CASSPEARQPQHF. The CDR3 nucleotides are TGTGCCAGCTCACCCGAGGCCCGTCAGCCCCAGCATTTT.

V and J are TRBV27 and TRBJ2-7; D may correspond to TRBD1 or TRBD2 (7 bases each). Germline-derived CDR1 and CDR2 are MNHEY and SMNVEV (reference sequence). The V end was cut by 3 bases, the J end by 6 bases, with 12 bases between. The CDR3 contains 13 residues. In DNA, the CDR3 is TGTGCCAGCAGTTTTGACAGGGAGGGCGAGCAGTACTTC. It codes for CASSFDREGEQYF.

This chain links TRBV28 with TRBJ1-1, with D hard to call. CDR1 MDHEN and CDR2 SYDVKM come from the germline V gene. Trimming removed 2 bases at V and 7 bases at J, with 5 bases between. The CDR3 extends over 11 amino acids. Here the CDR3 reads CASSLVSEAFF. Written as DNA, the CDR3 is TGTGCCAGCAGTTTAGTAAGTGAAGCTTTCTTT.

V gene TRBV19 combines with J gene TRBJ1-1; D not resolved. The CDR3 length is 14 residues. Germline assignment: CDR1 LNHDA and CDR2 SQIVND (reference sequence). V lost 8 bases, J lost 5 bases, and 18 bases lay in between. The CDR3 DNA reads TGTGCCAGTCGTCACTGGGGTTTAGAGACTGAAGCTTTCTTT. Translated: CASRHWGLETEAFF. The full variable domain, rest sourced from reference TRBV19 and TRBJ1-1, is DGGITQSPKYLFRKEGQNVTLSCEQNLNHDAMYWYRQDPGQGLRLIYYSQIVNDFQKGDIAEGYSVSREKKESFPLTVTSAQKNPTAFYLCASRHWGLETEAFFGQGTRLTVV.

CDR3 residues: CASSFRQGYYNEQFF. The CDR3 bases are TGTGCCAGCAGCTTTAGACAGGGTTACTACAATGAGCAGTTCTTC. The chain carries TRBV7-2 and TRBJ2-1; 7 bases map to TRBD1. This CDR3 region has 15 residues. The junction had 5 bases not matched to a gene; V was cut back by 3 bases and J by 3 bases. Germline V gene lookup returns CDR1 SGHTA and CDR2 FQGNSA.

CDR3 in amino acids: CASSLKYMDRVSNQPQHF. The CDR3 DNA is TGTGCCAGCTCACTTAAATATATGGACAGGGTAAGCAATCAGCCCCAGCATTTT. The chain employs TRBV18 and TRBJ1-5; 8 nucleotides line up with TRBD1. Germline CDR1 is KGHSH and CDR2 is LQKENI. V lost 4 bases and J lost 1; bases outside the gene matches: 12. The CDR3 has 18 amino acids.